A selection of T cell receptor beta chains follows, all from one sample in a study of T cells after yellow fever vaccination. TCRdb recomputed calls from the 5' RACE reads with MiXCR, one row per CDR3 protein. The profile shows a few hundred thousand distinct CDR3 sequences, roughly a sixth of them singletons. This specimen consisted of PBMCs, obtained around 5 days after the first yellow fever vaccination. All receptors derive from a man between 18 and 29 years old who received the YFV17D yellow fever vaccine. Each CDR3 is given with its conserved first and last residue. Each record gives: CDR3 protein, J gene, V gene.

CSAYRGAGNTIYF,TRBJ1-3,TRBV20-1
CASSLGRWDTQYF,TRBJ2-3,TRBV18
CASSPLQGKGNYGYTF,TRBJ1-2,TRBV11-2
CATSRERGFGQPQHF,TRBJ1-5,TRBV15
CASGRNLGELFF,TRBJ2-2,TRBV2
CASSLGGGHEKLFF,TRBJ1-4,TRBV12-3/TRBV12-4
CASSLLGTQTGELFF,TRBJ2-2,TRBV7-3
CAIRNPMGRGYADTQYF,TRBJ2-3,TRBV10-3
CASSLGHLGPEAFF,TRBJ1-1,TRBV7-2
CASSLLRGAGYEQYF,TRBJ2-7,TRBV27
CASSEGGTEKLFF,TRBJ1-4,TRBV2
CATGQGTLYGYTF,TRBJ1-2,TRBV12-3/TRBV12-4
CASRWQGQETQYF,TRBJ2-5,TRBV7-9
CASSSIPGPLNYGYTF,TRBJ1-2,TRBV7-9
CSAINDFGQPYGYTF,TRBJ1-2,TRBV20-1
CASSPNREDTIYF,TRBJ1-3,TRBV7-2
CASSNSGELFF,TRBJ2-2,TRBV12-3/TRBV12-4
CSARLVGGNTIYF,TRBJ1-3,TRBV20-1
CASSFKDGRGQETQYF,TRBJ2-5,TRBV5-1
CASSFVGTDTQYF,TRBJ2-3,TRBV12-3/TRBV12-4
CATSKGIAGGPQETQYF,TRBJ2-5,TRBV15
CASRGGDGYTQYF,TRBJ2-3,TRBV7-2
CASSQEKAPGELFF,TRBJ2-2,TRBV4-3
CASSYGQTTQIGEQFF,TRBJ2-1,TRBV5-1
CASSQVALADTDTQYF,TRBJ2-3,TRBV4-1
CASSHGQGNYGYTF,TRBJ1-2,TRBV3-1
CAISDPTGSGNTIYF,TRBJ1-3,TRBV10-3
CASSPDLQSTDTQYF,TRBJ2-3,TRBV18
CASSLGGTRKEFEKLFF,TRBJ1-4,TRBV5-1
CASSWGLAGGSNTGELFF,TRBJ2-2,TRBV12-3/TRBV12-4
CSARKRGGGTGELFF,TRBJ2-2,TRBV20-1
CASSYGPSQPQHF,TRBJ1-5,TRBV6-5
CASSDRGPLGTEAFF,TRBJ1-1,TRBV7-9
CASSASGTAYEQYF,TRBJ2-7,TRBV19
CASSPHRPDQREQYF,TRBJ2-7,TRBV4-3
CSATGGTSGGETQYF,TRBJ2-5,TRBV20-1
CATSRVDGSYGYTF,TRBJ1-2,TRBV5-6
CASSLPGELFF,TRBJ2-2,TRBV5-1
CASSLGQAVYGYTF,TRBJ1-2,TRBV6-5
CASRRTGSNNEQFF,TRBJ2-1,TRBV5-1
CASSSTRAGHTGELFF,TRBJ2-2,TRBV7-9
CASTEGSSYNEQFF,TRBJ2-1,TRBV5-6
CAISDRAGGDTQYF,TRBJ2-3,TRBV10-3
CASSRDREPGELFF,TRBJ2-2,TRBV5-1
CASSVASGAYGYTF,TRBJ1-2,TRBV9
CASSLTGYYEQYF,TRBJ2-7,TRBV13
CASSSQGASGNTIYF,TRBJ1-3,TRBV7-2
CASSEGFARYTEAFF,TRBJ1-1,TRBV25-1
CASSAGGGANIQYF,TRBJ2-4,TRBV9
CASSSSRGTVTQYF,TRBJ2-3,TRBV5-1
CASRLQGGDEKLFF,TRBJ1-4,TRBV11-2